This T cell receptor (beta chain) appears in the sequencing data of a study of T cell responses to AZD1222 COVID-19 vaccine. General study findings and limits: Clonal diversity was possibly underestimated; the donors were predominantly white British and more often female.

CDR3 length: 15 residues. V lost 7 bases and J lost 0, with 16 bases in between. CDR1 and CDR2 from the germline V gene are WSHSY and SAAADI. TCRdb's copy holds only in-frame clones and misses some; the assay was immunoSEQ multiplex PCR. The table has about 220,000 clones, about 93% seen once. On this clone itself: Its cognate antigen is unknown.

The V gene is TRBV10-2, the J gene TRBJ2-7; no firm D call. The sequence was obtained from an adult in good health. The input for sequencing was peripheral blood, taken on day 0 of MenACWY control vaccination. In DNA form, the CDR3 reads TGCGCCAGCAACGAAGGAACCGCTTACTCCTACGAGCAGTACTTC. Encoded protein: CASNEGTAYSYEQYF.